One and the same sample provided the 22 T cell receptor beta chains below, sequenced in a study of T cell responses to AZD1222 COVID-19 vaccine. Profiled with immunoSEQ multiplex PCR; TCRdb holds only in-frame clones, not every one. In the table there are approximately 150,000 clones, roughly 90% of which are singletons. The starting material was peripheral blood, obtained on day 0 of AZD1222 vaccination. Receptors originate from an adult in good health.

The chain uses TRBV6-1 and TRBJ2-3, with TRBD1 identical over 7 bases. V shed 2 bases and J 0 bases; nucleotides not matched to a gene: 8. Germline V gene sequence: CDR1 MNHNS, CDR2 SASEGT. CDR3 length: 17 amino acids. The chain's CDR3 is CASSEKGQTTSTDTQYF. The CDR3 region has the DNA TGTGCCAGCAGTGAAAAGGGACAGACAACTAGCACAGATACGCAGTATTTT.

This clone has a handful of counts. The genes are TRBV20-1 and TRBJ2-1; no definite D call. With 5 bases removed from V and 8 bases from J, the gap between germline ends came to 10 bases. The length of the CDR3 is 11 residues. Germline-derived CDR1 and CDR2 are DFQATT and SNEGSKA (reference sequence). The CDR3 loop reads CSAGLGYEQFF. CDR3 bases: TGCAGTGCTGGATTAGGGTATGAGCAGTTCTTC.

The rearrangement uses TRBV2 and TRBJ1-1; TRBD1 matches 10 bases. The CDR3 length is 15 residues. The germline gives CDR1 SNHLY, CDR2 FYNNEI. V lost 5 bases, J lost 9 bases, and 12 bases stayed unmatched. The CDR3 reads CASSQKGLDRGQAFF. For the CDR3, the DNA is TGTGCCAGCAGTCAAAAAGGGCTTGACAGGGGGCAAGCTTTCTTT. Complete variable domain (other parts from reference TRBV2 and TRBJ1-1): EPEVTQTPSHQVTQMGQEVILRCVPISNHLYFYWYRQILGQKVEFLVSFYNNEISEKSEIFDDQFSVERPDGSNFTLKIRSTKLEDSAMYFCASSQKGLDRGQAFFGQGTRLTVV.

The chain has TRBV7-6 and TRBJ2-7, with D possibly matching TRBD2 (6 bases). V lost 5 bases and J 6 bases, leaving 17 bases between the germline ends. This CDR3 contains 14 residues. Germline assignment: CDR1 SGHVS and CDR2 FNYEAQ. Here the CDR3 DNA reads TGTGCCAGCAGCCTCCTAGCGTCTCCCACCGAGCAGTACTTC. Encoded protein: CASSLLASPTEQYF.

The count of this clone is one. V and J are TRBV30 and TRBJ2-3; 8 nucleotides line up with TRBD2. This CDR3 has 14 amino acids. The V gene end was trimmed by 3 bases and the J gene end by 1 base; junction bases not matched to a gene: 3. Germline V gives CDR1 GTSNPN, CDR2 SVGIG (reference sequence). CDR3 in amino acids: CAWSSAGGTDTQYF. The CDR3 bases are TGTGCCTGGAGCTCAGCGGGAGGCACAGATACGCAGTATTTT.

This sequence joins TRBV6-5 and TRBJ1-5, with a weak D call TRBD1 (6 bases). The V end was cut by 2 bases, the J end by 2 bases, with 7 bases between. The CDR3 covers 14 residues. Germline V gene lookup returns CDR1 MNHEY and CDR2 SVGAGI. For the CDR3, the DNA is TGTGCCAGCAGTTACCGGACAGGCAATCAGCCCCAGCATTTT. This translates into CASSYRTGNQPQHF.

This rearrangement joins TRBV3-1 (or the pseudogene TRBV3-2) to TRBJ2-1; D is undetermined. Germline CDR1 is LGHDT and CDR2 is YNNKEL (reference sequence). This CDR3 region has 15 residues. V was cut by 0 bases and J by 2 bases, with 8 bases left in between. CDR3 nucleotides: TGTGCCAGCAGCCAAGACCTGGGGACCTACAATGAGCAGTTCTTC. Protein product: CASSQDLGTYNEQFF.

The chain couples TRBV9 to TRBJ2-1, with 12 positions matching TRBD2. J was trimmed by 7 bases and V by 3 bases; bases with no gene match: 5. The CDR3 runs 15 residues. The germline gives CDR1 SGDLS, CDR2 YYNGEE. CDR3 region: CASSDRLAGENEQFF. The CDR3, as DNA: TGTGCCAGCAGCGACAGACTAGCGGGAGAGAATGAGCAGTTCTTC.

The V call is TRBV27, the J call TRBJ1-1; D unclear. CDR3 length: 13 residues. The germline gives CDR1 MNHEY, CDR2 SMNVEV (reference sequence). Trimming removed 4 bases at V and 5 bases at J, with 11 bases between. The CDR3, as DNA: TGTGCCAGCAGTTCTCAAAGATCTACTGAAGCTTTCTTT. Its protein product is CASSSQRSTEAFF.

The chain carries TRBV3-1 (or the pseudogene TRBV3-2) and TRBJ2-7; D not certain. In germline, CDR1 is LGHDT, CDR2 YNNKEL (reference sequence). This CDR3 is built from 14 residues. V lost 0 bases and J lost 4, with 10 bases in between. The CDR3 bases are TGTGCCAGCAGCCAAGAACTGCAGCCTTACGAGCAGTACTTC. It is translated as CASSQELQPYEQYF.

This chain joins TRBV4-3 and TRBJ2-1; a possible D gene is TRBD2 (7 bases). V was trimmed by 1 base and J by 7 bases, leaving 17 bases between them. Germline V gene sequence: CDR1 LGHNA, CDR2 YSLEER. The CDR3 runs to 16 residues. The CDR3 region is CASSQGGGRAENEQFF. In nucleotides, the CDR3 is TGCGCCAGCAGCCAAGGAGGGGGGAGGGCCGAAAATGAGCAGTTCTTC.

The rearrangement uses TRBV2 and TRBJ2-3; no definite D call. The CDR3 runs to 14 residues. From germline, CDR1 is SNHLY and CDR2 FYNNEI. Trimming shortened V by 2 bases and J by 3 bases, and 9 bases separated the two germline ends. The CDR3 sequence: CASSEFLGTDTQYF. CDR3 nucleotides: TGTGCCAGCAGTGAATTTTTGGGGACAGATACGCAGTATTTT.

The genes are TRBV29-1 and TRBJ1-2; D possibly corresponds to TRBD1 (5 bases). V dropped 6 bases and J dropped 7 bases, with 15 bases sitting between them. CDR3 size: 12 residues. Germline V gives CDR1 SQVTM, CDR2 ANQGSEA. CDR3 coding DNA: TGCAGCGTCGCCGTCGGGGCTTCTGGCTACACCTTC. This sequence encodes CSVAVGASGYTF.

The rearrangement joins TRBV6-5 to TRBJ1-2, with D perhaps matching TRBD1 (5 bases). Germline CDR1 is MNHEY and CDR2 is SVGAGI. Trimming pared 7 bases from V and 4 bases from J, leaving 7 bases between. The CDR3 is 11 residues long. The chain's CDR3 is CASTQGYGYTF. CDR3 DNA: TGTGCCAGCACCCAGGGCTATGGCTACACCTTC.

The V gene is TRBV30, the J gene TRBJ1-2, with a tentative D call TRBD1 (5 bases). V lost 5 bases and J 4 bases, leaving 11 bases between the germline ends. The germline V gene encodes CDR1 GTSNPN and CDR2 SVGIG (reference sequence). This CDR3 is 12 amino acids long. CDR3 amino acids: CAWGGRPYGYTF. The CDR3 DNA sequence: TGTGCCTGGGGGGGACGCCCCTATGGCTACACCTTC.

In DNA form, the CDR3 reads TGTGCCAGCGGAGGACTAGCGGGAGGAGGTGAGCAGTTCTTC. Translated: CASGGLAGGGEQFF. The chain is built from TRBV7-2 and TRBJ2-1; 14 bases are shared with TRBD2. This CDR3 comprises 14 residues. Germline CDR1 SGHTA, CDR2 FQGNSA. The V and J ends lost 8 bases and 9 bases, in that order; junction bases with no gene match: 6.

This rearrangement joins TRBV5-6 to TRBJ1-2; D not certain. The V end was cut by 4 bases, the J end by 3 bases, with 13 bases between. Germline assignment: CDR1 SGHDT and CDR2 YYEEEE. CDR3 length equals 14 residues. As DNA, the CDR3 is TGTGCCAGCAGCCCCGGGAGTTTATACTATGGCTACACCTTC. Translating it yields CASSPGSLYYGYTF.

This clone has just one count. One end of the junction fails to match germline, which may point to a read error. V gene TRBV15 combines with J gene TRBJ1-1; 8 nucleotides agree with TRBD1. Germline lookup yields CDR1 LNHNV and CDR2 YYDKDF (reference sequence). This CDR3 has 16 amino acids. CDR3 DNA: TGTGCCACCAGCCGAGACCCGGACAGGGCCCGGGCTGAAGCTTTCTTT. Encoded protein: CATSRDPDRARAEAFF.

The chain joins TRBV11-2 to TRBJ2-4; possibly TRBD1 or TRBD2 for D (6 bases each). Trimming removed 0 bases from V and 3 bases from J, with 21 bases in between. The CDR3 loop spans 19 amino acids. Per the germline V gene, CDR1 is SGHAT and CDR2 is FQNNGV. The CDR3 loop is CASSLDPPRGRHNKNIQYF. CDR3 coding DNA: TGTGCCAGCAGCTTAGATCCTCCTCGGGGGCGGCACAACAAAAACATTCAGTACTTC.

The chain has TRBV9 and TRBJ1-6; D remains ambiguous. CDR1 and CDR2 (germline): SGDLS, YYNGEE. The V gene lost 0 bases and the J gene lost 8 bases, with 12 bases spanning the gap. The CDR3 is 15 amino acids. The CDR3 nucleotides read TGTGCCAGCAGCGTAGGGGGAGGGAAGCATTCACCCCTCCACTTT. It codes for CASSVGGGKHSPLHF.

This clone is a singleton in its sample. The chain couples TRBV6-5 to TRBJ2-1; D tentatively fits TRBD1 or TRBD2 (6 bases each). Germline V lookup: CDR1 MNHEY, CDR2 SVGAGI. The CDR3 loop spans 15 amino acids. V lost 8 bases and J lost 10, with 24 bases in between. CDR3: CASQEGGLGPREQFF. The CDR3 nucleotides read TGTGCCAGCCAGGAGGGGGGACTGGGGCCTCGGGAGCAGTTCTTC.

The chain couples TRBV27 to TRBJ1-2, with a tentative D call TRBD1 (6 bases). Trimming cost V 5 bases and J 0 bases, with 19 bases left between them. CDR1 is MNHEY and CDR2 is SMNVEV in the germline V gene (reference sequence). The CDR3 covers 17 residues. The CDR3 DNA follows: TGTGCCAGCAGTCCCGAGGACAGATCCCTTGCTAACTATGGCTACACCTTC. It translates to CASSPEDRSLANYGYTF.